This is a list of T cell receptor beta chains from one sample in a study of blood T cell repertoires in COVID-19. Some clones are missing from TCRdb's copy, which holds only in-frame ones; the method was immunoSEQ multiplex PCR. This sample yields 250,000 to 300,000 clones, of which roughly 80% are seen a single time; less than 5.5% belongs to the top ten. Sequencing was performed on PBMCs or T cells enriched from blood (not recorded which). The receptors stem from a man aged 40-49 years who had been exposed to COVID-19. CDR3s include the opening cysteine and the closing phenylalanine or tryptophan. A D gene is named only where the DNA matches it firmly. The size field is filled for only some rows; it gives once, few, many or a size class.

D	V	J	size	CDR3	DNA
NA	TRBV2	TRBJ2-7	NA	CARRDSGSYEQYF	TGTGCCAGGCGGGACAGCGGCTCCTACGAGCAGTACTTC
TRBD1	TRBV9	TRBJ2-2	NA	CASSLGQGPGELFF	TGTGCCAGCAGCCTAGGACAGGGACCAGGGGAGCTGTTTTTT
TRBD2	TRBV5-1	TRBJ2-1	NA	CASSLRAGGNEQFF	TGCGCCAGCAGCTTGAGAGCGGGAGGCAATGAGCAGTTCTTC
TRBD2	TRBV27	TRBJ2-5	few	CASSSGTSGRETQYF	TGTGCCAGCAGTTCCGGTACTAGCGGGAGAGAGACCCAGTACTTC
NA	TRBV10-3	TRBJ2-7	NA	CAISESVVREQYF	TGTGCCATCAGTGAGTCGGTAGTACGGGAGCAGTACTTC
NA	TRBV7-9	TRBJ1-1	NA	CASSSTGGKYTEAFF	TGTGCCAGCAGCAGCACCGGAGGGAAATACACTGAAGCTTTCTTT
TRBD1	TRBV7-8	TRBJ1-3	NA	CASSFLDRGVYTIYF	TGTGCCAGCAGCTTCCTTGACAGGGGGGTATACACCATATATTTT
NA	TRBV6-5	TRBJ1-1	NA	CASRRDTSNTEAFF	TGTGCCAGCAGAAGAGACACCTCCAACACTGAAGCTTTCTTT
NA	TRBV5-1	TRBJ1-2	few	CASSLPGDYGYTF	TGCGCCAGCAGCTTACCCGGGGACTATGGCTACACCTTC
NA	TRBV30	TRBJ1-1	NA	CAWSAQVMNTEAFF	TGTGCCTGGAGTGCACAGGTAATGAACACTGAAGCTTTCTTT
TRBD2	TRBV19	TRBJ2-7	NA	CASSIGSGSSYEQYF	TGTGCCAGTAGTATAGGTAGCGGGAGCTCCTACGAGCAGTACTTC
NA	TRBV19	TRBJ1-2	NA	CASSIDPMKAGLIDGYTF	TGTGCCAGTAGTATAGATCCCATGAAGGCGGGATTAATCGACGGCTACACCTTC
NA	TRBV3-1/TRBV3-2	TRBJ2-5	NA	CASSQGATQYF	TGTGCCAGCAGCCAAGGGGCCACCCAGTACTTC
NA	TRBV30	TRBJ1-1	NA	CAWSVDQGRTEAFF	TGTGCCTGGAGTGTAGACCAGGGGCGGACTGAAGCTTTCTTT
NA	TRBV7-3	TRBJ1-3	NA	CASSSSNRDQVGNTIYF	TGTGCCAGCAGCTCCTCAAACAGGGATCAGGTTGGAAACACCATATATTTT
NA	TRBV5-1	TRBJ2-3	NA	CASSDHPRLSTDTQYF	TGCGCCAGCAGCGACCATCCTAGACTTAGCACAGATACGCAGTATTTT
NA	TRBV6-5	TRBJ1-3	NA	CASSPSGGAGNTIYF	TGTGCCAGCAGTCCTTCGGGGGGCGCTGGAAACACCATATATTTT
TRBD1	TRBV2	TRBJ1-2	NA	CASKGDRRYYGYTF	TGTGCCAGCAAGGGGGACAGGAGATACTATGGCTACACCTTC
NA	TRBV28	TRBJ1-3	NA	CASSSPGGTTGNTIYF	TGTGCCAGCAGTTCTCCGGGAGGAACTACTGGAAACACCATATATTTT
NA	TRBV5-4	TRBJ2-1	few	CASSLVGGNSYNEQFF	TGTGCCAGCAGCTTGGTCGGCGGGAACTCCTACAATGAGCAGTTCTTC
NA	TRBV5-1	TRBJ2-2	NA	CASSLGGVNTGELFF	TGCGCCAGCAGCTTGGGTGGAGTAAACACCGGGGAGCTGTTTTTT
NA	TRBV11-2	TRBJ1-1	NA	CASSLQDGLEAFF	TGTGCCAGCAGCCTCCAGGACGGACTTGAAGCTTTCTTT
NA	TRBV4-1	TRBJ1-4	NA	CASSFSGIPLKLFF	TGCGCCAGCTCATTCTCCGGGATTCCCCTAAAACTGTTTTTT
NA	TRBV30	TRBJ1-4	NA	CAWSATGEKLFF	TGTGCCTGGAGCGCAACAGGGGAAAAACTGTTTTTT
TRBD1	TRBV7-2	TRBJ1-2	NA	CASRLDRGRNGGYTF	TGTGCCAGCAGACTAGACAGGGGGCGCAATGGTGGCTACACCTTC
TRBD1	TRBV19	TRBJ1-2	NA	CARTTGVRGYTF	TGTGCCAGGACGACAGGGGTCAGGGGCTACACCTTC
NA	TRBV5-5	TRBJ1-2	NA	CASSSPGYNYGYTF	TGTGCCAGCAGCTCTCCGGGTTATAACTATGGCTACACCTTC
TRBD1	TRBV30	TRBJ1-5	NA	CAWSVGGRQPQHF	TGTGCCTGGAGTGTAGGGGGCCGTCAGCCCCAGCATTTT
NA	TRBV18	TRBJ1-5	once	CASSPSQLAHQPQHF	TGTGCCAGCTCACCATCTCAACTTGCCCATCAGCCCCAGCATTTT
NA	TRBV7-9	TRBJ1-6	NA	CASSLVGANSPLHF	TGTGCCAGCAGCTTAGTAGGGGCTAATTCACCCCTCCACTTT
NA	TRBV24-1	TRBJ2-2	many	CATSESGTTALNTGELFF	TGTGCCACCAGTGAGTCCGGGACAACCGCGTTGAACACCGGGGAGCTGTTTTTT
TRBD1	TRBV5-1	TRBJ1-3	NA	CASSPDRAGNTIYF	TGCGCCAGCAGCCCGGACAGGGCTGGAAACACCATATATTTT
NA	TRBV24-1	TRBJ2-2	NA	CATSDARQVGLFF	TGTGCCACCAGTGATGCGAGACAGGTCGGGCTGTTTTTT
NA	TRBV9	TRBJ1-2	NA	CASSVDGGANYGYTF	TGTGCCAGCAGCGTAGACGGCGGTGCTAACTATGGCTACACCTTC
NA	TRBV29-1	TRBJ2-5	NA	CSVEVGRGETQYF	TGCAGCGTTGAAGTCGGAAGGGGTGAGACCCAGTACTTC
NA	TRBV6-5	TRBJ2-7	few	CASSPDSYHEQYF	TGTGCCAGCAGCCCCGACAGCTACCACGAGCAGTACTTC
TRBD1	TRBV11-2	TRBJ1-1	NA	CASSLLGTVNTEAFF	TGTGCCAGCAGCTTGCTCGGGACAGTCAACACTGAAGCTTTCTTT
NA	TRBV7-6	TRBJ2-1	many	CASSLHRSSYNEQFF	TGTGCCAGCAGCTTACACCGTAGCTCCTACAATGAGCAGTTCTTC
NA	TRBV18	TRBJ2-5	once	CASSRLSGETQYF	TGTGCCAGCTCACGGCTTTCGGGGGAGACCCAGTACTTC
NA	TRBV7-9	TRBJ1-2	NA	CASSRTRGKLVYYGYTF	TGTGCCAGCAGCCGCACTCGAGGAAAACTAGTCTACTATGGCTACACCTTC
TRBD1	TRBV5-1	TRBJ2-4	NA	CASSPNYPGQGLDF	TGCGCCAGCAGCCCAAACTACCCCGGACAGGGTTTGGACTTC
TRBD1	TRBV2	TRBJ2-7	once	CASSDGQGTSEQYF	TGTGCCAGCAGTGACGGACAGGGAACTTCCGAGCAGTACTTC
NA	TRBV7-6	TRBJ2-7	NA	CASSPAPHLEYEQYF	TGTGCCAGCAGCCCCGCTCCCCATCTAGAATACGAGCAGTACTTC
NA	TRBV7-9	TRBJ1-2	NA	CASSLEEGGYTF	TGTGCCAGCAGCTTAGAAGAGGGCGGCTACACCTTC
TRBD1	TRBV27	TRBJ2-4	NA	CASRRQGENIQYF	TGTGCCAGCAGAAGACAGGGGGAAAACATTCAGTACTTC
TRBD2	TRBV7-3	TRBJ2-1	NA	CASSPATLAGGFNEQFF	TGTGCCAGCAGCCCAGCGACACTAGCGGGAGGTTTCAATGAGCAGTTCTTC
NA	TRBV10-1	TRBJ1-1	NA	CASSNKMNTEAFF	TGCGCCAGCTCTAATAAGATGAACACTGAAGCTTTCTTT
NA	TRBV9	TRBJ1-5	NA	CASSVAGQSPQHF	TGTGCCAGCAGCGTAGCCGGACAATCGCCCCAGCATTTT
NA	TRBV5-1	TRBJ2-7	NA	CASSLFGLTSGEQYF	TGCGCCAGCAGCTTGTTCGGACTAACTTCGGGCGAGCAGTACTTC
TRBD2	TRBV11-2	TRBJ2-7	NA	CASSTLAGPYEQYF	TGTGCCAGCAGCACTCTAGCGGGACCCTACGAGCAGTACTTC
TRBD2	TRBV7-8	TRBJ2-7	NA	CASTRGGTYEQYF	TGTGCCAGCACTCGGGGGGGTACATACGAGCAGTACTTC
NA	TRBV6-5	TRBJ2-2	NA	CASSLVGTGELFF	TGTGCCAGCAGCCTAGTTGGCACCGGGGAGCTGTTTTTT
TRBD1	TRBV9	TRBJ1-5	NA	CASSVTGGNQPQHF	TGTGCCAGCAGCGTAACAGGGGGCAATCAGCCCCAGCATTTT
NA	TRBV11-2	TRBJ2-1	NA	CASSLLTSSYNEQFF	TGTGCCAGCAGCTTATTAACTAGCTCCTACAATGAGCAGTTCTTC